The 12 T cell receptor beta chains given below trace back to one sample, sequenced in a study of identical twins. TCRdb reanalysed the 5' RACE reads using MiXCR and keeps one entry per CDR3 protein. Counted here are around 290,000 distinct CDR3 sequences, roughly 10% occurring once; the ten biggest clones make up roughly 7%. These data also featured in a second study, about yellow fever vaccine responses in identical twins.

Sequencing was carried out using CD8+ T cells sorted from blood. The receptors derive from a woman under 30 in good health.

This chain links TRBV3-1 with TRBJ2-7; 9 bases are shared with TRBD1. The germline gives CDR1 LGHDT, CDR2 YNNKEL (reference sequence). The CDR3 totals 16 residues. V lost 1 base and J lost 3; bases outside the gene matches: 7. DNA of the CDR3: TGTGCCAGCAGCCAAGGGCTCCGGGACAGGGACTACGAGCAGTACTTC. Encoded protein: CASSQGLRDRDYEQYF.

This clonotype was seen at least ten times. The rearrangement joins TRBV20-1 to TRBJ2-7; the D gene is possibly TRBD2 (6 bases). Germline V lookup: CDR1 DFQATT, CDR2 SNEGSKA (reference sequence). The CDR3 covers 12 residues. V gave up 3 bases and J gave up 2 bases, with 8 bases separating them. The CDR3: CSASGLTYEQYF. CDR3 DNA: TGCAGTGCTAGCGGACTAACCTACGAGCAGTACTTC.

This clonotype was picked up many times. V usage is TRBV6-6 and J usage is TRBJ2-7, with a tentative D call TRBD1 (5 bases). The CDR3 length is 13 residues. The germline V and J ends were trimmed by 5 bases and 3 bases, with 11 bases remaining between them. CDR1 and CDR2 (germline): MNHNY, SVGAGI (reference sequence). CDR3 protein: CASSATQGYEQYF. The CDR3, as DNA: TGTGCCAGCAGTGCTACCCAGGGCTACGAGCAGTACTTC.

This clonotype was picked up many times. The rearrangement joins TRBV24-1 to TRBJ1-5; possible D gene TRBD1, 5 bases. CDR3 size: 15 residues. Germline CDR1 KGHDR, CDR2 SFDVKD. Deletions cut 4 bases from V and 3 bases from J, with 12 bases between. The CDR3 DNA sequence: TGTGCCACCAGTGAGAAAGGGGTGAACAATCAGCCCCAGCATTTT. Its translation: CATSEKGVNNQPQHF.

This clonotype was counted a few times. The chain has TRBV5-1 and TRBJ2-2, with 9 positions matching TRBD1. V shed 4 bases and J 5 bases; nucleotides not matched to a gene: 9. The V gene's germline CDR1 is SGHRS and CDR2 YFSETQ. The CDR3 totals 16 residues. The CDR3 sequence is CASSPEGQGPTGELFF. In DNA form, the CDR3 reads TGCGCCAGCAGCCCGGAGGGACAGGGACCTACCGGGGAGCTGTTTTTT.

The CDR3 DNA sequence: TGTGCCAGCAGCCCCCGGGCGTATACCAAAAACATTCAGTACTTC. Amino acids: CASSPRAYTKNIQYF. V usage is TRBV11-2 and J usage is TRBJ2-4; D gene uncertain. Germline loops: CDR1 SGHAT, CDR2 FQNNGV. Trimming removed 5 bases at V and 2 bases at J, with 13 bases between. CDR3 size: 15 residues. Variable domain in full (rest from reference TRBV11-2 and TRBJ2-4): EAGVAQSPRYKIIEKRQSVAFWCNPISGHATLYWYQQILGQGPKLLIQFQNNGVVDDSQLPKDRFSAERLKGVDSTLKIQPAKLEDSAVYLCASSPRAYTKNIQYFGAGTRLSVL.

This clonotype was found a few times. V gene TRBV4-3 combines with J gene TRBJ2-7, with D perhaps assigned TRBD1 or TRBD2 (5 bases each). The V end was cut by 2 bases, the J end by 5 bases, with 25 bases between. CDR1 is LGHNA, CDR2 YSLEER, per germline. This CDR3 is built from 18 residues. The CDR3 sequence: CASSQHIFEGNSPDEQYF. In DNA form, the CDR3 reads TGCGCCAGCAGCCAACATATCTTTGAGGGGAATAGTCCCGACGAGCAGTACTTC.

The V gene is TRBV30, the J gene TRBJ2-7; D unclear. V shed 2 bases and J shed 7 bases, with 15 bases lying between them. CDR3 length equals 13 residues. The germline V gene has CDR1 GTSNPN and CDR2 SVGIG (reference sequence). The CDR3 nucleotides read TGTGCCTGGAGTACTACGACCATCGGGGAGCAGTACTTC. Amino acid sequence: CAWSTTTIGEQYF.

This clonotype came up many times. This sequence joins TRBV11-2 and TRBJ2-5; D may correspond to TRBD1 or TRBD2 (5 bases each). CDR3 length equals 14 residues. Trimming stripped 5 bases from V and 2 bases from J, with 12 bases between. Germline CDR1 SGHAT, CDR2 FQNNGV. As DNA, the CDR3 is TGTGCCAGCAGCGCCGGGACGAATCAAGAGACCCAGTACTTC. Its protein is CASSAGTNQETQYF.

The V gene is TRBV11-2, the J gene TRBJ2-1, with 8 bases aligning to TRBD2. Germline V lookup: CDR1 SGHAT, CDR2 FQNNGV. This CDR3 contains 18 residues. Germline trimming cut 5 bases from V and 0 bases from J; bases unmatched to any gene: 12. The CDR3 loop is CASSTTTFSGGSYNEQFF. The DNA for the CDR3 is TGTGCCAGCAGCACAACCACCTTCAGCGGGGGCTCCTACAATGAGCAGTTCTTC.

This clonotype was detected many times. V gene TRBV7-8 combines with J gene TRBJ2-1; TRBD2 matches 8 bases. The germline V gene encodes CDR1 SGHVS and CDR2 FQNEAQ. The ends lost 2 bases at V and 0 bases at J; junction bases unmatched: 3. The CDR3 is 16 residues long. The CDR3 bases are TGTGCCAGCAGCTTATGGAGCGGGAGCTCCTACAATGAGCAGTTCTTC. Translated, it gives CASSLWSGSSYNEQFF.

The J gene is TRBJ2-3, the V gene TRBV11-2, with D perhaps assigned TRBD1 or TRBD2 (5 bases each). Trimming took 1 base from V and 1 from J, leaving 15 bases between them. This CDR3 spans 17 amino acids. Per germline, CDR1 SGHAT and CDR2 FQNNGV. CDR3: CASSLVGWGIGTDTQYF. DNA of the CDR3: TGTGCCAGCAGCTTAGTAGGGTGGGGGATCGGCACAGATACGCAGTATTTT.